This TCR beta chain came from a study of beta chain features in type 1 diabetes. The CDR3 totals 13 residues. The germline V gene has CDR1 SGHVT and CDR2 SQSDAQ. Trimming shortened V by 3 bases and J by 1 base, and 7 bases separated the two germline ends. Investigators reverse transcribed all isolated RNA, so they sequenced expressed TCRB transcripts. Around 3.9 million reads on average were seen across naive, central memory and regulatory T cell samples. Method: immunoSEQ multiplex PCR; TCRdb's copy keeps in-frame clones and lacks some. The sample shows 300,000 to 350,000 clones, roughly 9% of them seen only once. In regard to this clone: Its specificity is unknown. A much larger clone differs by one base, so this may be a read error.

Study observations and caveats: PCR could preferentially amplify shorter templates, alike in patients and controls. Lower insertion and higher deletion counts appeared at VDJ junctions in type 1 diabetes patients. The study found moderately but significantly shorter TCRB CDR3s in all four CD4+ subsets of Type 1 diabetes patients. Sequencing of cDNA might inflate the share of cells that strongly express TCR.

The chain couples TRBV7-4 to TRBJ2-7; no firm D call. The source material was central memory CD4+ T cells from blood. This TCR derives from a man under 40 with type 1 diabetes. CDR3 sequence reads: CASSLDGSYEQYF. Here the CDR3 DNA reads TGTGCCAGCAGCTTGGACGGTTCCTACGAGCAGTACTTC.